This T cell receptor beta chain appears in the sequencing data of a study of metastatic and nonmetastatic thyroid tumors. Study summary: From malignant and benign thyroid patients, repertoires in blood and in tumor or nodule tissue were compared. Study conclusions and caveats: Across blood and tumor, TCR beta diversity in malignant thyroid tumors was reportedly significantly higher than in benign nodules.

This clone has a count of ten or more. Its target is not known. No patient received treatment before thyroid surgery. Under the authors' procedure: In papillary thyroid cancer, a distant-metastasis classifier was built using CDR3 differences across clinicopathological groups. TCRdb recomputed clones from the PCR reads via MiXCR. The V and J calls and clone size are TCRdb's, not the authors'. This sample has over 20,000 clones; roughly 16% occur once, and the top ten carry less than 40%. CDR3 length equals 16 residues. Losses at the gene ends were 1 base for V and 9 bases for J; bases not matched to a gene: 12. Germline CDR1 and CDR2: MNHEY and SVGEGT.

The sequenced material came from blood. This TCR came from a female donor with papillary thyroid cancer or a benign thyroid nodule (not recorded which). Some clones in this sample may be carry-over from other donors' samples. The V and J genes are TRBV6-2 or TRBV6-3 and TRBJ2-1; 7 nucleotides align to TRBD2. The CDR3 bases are TGTGCCAGCAGTTACTTGTCACTAGCGCGGCCCGCTGAGCAGTTCTTC. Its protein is CASSYLSLARPAEQFF.